This T cell receptor (beta chain) emerged from a study of T cells in Graves' hyperthyroidism and ophthalmopathy (dated by TCRdb to between 2019 and 2020). About the investigation overall: Peripheral blood was sampled at the time of initial diagnosis, prior to any treatment. A discovery cohort of about 96 patients, fewer than 50 with Graves' ophthalmopathy and 57 with stable Graves' hyperthyroidism, was used to find distinguishing TCR V-J signatures. Whether ophthalmopathy could be predicted prospectively was tested in an independent validation cohort made up of roughly 19 hyperthyroidism patients plus 17 patients who later progressed to ophthalmopathy. The 95 to 100 discovery patients were randomly divided into training and test sets at a 7:3 ratio. Thyroid tissue and blood T-cell repertoires from six Graves' hyperthyroidism patients were also compared in the study. Once sampling was done, hyperthyroidism patients were given methimazole at a starting dose of 30 mg daily, whereas ophthalmopathy patients were given high-dose intravenous methylprednisolone. The paper describes TCR Vbeta CDR3 sequencing of 135 peripheral blood samples, made up of around 41 ophthalmopathy patients, around 78 hyperthyroidism patients and 17 progressor patients. Overall study outcomes, separate from this receptor: No statistical method was used to set the sample size in advance, and investigators knew the group allocation. Most expanded thyroid clonotypes (frequency above 0.001) were also detected in blood, a finding suggesting that blood repertoires may reflect thyroid immune responses. In validation, progression to ophthalmopathy was predicted by the model with 70.59% sensitivity and around 76% specificity, a median of roughly six months before onset. A model built on a 13 V-J signature distinguished ophthalmopathy from stable hyperthyroidism, reaching 85% to 90% sensitivity and 81.08% specificity in cross-validation and 80%/75% in testing.

On this clonotype: Its antigen is unknown. A much larger clone lies a single base off, so this may be a read error.

Hyperthyroidism patients were newly diagnosed, with disease duration under 2 months, and aged 18 to 65 years. Exclusion was applied to patients with uncontrolled infections, other autoimmune diseases, pregnancy or lactation. Clinical symptoms, serum thyroxine and TRAb, thyroid ultrasound, and orbital computed tomography formed the basis for the diagnoses. Blood from progressor patients was collected at the time of first diagnosis with hyperthyroidism, before any ophthalmopathy symptoms had appeared. PBMCs were isolated from 10 ml of fresh peripheral blood by Ficoll-Paque density gradient centrifugation. Progressor patients were defined as those initially diagnosed with Graves' hyperthyroidism in whom ophthalmopathy developed during follow-up. Total RNA was extracted using Trizol reagent, and RNA quality was assessed on an Agilent 2100 Bioanalyzer. The CDR3 goes from the cysteine to the phenylalanine over 15 residues. Of the read, only the CDR3 DNA is kept; its 45 bases are in frame from base 1. The germline V gene supplies CDR1 MGHRA and CDR2 YSYEKL.

The TCR beta CDR3 regions were amplified from the RNA transcripts. For the first round of RT-PCR on the TCR CDR3, the HTBI primer set was used together with the Qiagen OneStep RT-PCR kit. The libraries were constructed in a second round of multiplex PCR and then size-selected and purified. Libraries were sequenced paired-end with 100 bp reads on an Illumina HiSeq2000. The authors processed their data as follows. Raw data were processed with SOAPnuke, discarding reads with adapters, uncalled bases, mean Phred below 15, or no exact constant-primer or identifier match. COPE v1.2.5 was used to merge the high-quality paired reads, and each unique nucleotide sequence was defined as a clonotype. MiTCR v1.1 was used to align the clonotypes against IMGT TRBV, TRBD and TRBJ reference segments. The analysis was restricted to V-J combinations with a frequency above 0.0001, which together covered about 99% of the repertoires. The TCS score was defined as F50 (clonal expansion) divided by E x V (chaos), with BLOSUM62-based TCRdist calculated between CDR3 peptides within each V-J. Welch's t-statistics and random forest reduced around 510 V-J features to roughly 13, which were used in a naive Bayes classifier (R e1071). The public reads were reanalyzed by TCRdb: fastp trimming at Q25, MiXCR alignment, in-frame beta chains only. CDR3 protein duplicates are merged, each entry listing the most common genes and DNA. It is TCRdb's table, rather than the study itself, that gives the V and J calls and clone size. In this sample the table shows around 350,000 distinct CDR3 sequences, more than 15% of which occur a single time. The top ten hold roughly 25% of the sample.

Sequencing was done on a sample of blood. The V gene is TRBV4-1 and the J gene is TRBJ2-3; the D gene is tentatively TRBD1 or TRBD2, each matching 5 bases. This sequence originates from a woman under 30 with Graves' hyperthyroidism that later progressed to Graves' ophthalmopathy. Here the CDR3 is given as CASSQVAASTGTQYF. The DNA is TGCGCCAGCAGCCAAGTAGCCGCTAGCACAGGTACGCAGTATTTT.